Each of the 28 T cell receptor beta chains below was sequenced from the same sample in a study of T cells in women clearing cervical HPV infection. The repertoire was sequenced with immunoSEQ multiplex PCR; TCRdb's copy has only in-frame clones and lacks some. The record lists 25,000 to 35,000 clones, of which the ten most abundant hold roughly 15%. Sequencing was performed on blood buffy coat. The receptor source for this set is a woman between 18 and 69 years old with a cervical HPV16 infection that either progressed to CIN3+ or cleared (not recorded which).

The sequenced part of the CDR3 DNA is TGTGCCAGCAGTTCTTTCGGATCAGGGAAAGACTACGAG. Its protein product is CASSSFGSGKDYE. The entire CDR3 protein is CASSSFGSGKDYEQYF. V gene TRBV12-3 or TRBV12-4 combines with J gene TRBJ2-7; D possibly corresponds to TRBD1 (5 bases). The sequence runs out 3 residues before the end of the CDR3; the remainder is reconstructed from the germline J gene. V lost 4 bases and J lost 3, with 19 bases in between. The CDR3 has 16 residues.

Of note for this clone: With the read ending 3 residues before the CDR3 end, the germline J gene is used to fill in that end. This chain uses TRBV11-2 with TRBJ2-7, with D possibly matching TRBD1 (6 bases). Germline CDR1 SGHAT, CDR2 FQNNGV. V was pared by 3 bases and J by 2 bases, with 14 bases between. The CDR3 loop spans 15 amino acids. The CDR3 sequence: CASSFPAGATYEQYF. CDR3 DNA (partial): TGTGCCAGCAGCTTCCCGGCAGGGGCCACCTACGAG.

CDR3 in amino acids: CSVLGGGGETQYF. The DNA read from the CDR3 is TGCAGCGTTTTAGGTGGGGGGGGAGAGACG. The genes are TRBV29-1 and TRBJ2-3, with 7 bases matching TRBD2. The read ends 3 residues shy of where the CDR3 ends; the end is completed using the germline J gene. CDR3 length equals 13 residues. Looked up from germline, CDR1 is SQVTM and CDR2 is ANQGSEA.

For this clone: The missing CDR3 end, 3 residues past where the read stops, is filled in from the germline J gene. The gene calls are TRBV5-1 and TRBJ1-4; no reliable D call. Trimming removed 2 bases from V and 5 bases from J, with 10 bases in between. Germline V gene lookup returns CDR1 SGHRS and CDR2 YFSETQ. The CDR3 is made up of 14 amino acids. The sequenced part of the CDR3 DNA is TGCGCCAGCAGCTTTACCGGTCTGAATGAAAAA. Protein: CASSFTGLNEK. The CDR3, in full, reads CASSFTGLNEKLFF.

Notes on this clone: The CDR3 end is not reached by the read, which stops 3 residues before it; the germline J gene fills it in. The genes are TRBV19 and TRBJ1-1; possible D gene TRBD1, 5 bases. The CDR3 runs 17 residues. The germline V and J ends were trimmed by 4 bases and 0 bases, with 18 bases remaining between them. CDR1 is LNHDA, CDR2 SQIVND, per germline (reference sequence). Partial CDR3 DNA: TGTGCCAGTAGTACCCTGGGGGGGAGATTCATGAACACTGAA. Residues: CASSTLGGRFMNTE. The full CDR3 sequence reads CASSTLGGRFMNTEAFF.

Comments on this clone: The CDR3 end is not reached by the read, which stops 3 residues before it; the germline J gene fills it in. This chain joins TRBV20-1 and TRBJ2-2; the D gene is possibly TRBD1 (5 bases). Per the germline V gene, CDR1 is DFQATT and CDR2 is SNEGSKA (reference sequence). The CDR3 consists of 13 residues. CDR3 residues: CSAREPGYEKLFF. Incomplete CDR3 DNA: TGCAGTGCTAGAGAACCAGGGTATGAAAAG.

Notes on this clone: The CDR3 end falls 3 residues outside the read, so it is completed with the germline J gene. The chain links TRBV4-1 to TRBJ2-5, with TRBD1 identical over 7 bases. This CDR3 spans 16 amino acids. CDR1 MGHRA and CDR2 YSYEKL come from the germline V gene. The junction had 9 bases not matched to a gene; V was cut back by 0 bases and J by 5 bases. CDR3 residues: CASSQDSTGYVETQYF. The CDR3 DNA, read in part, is TGCGCCAGCAGCCAAGATTCGACAGGGTACGTGGAGACC.

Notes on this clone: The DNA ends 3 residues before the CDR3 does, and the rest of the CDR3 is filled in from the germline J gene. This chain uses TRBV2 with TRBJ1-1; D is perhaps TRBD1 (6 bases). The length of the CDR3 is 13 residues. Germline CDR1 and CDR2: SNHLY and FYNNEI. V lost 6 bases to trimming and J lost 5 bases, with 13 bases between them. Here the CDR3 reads CASRSTGQTEAFF. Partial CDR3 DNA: TGTGCCAGCAGGTCCACTGGACAGACTGAA.

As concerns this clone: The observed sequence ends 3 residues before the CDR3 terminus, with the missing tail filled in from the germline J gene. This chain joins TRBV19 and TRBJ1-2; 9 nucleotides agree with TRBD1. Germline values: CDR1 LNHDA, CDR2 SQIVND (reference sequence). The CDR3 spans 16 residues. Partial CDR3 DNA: TGTGCCAGTGCTCGGGACAGGGAAGGGCCTCTCGCTTTA. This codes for CASARDREGPLAL. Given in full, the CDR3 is CASARDREGPLALYTF.

The CDR3: CASSFSGLDTEAFF. The part of the CDR3 DNA that was read is TGTGCCAGCAGCTTTTCAGGGTTGGACACTGAA. The J gene is TRBJ1-1, the V gene TRBV7-2; a possible D gene is TRBD1 (5 bases). The CDR3 end falls 3 residues outside the read, so it is completed with the germline J gene. Trimming cost V 3 bases and J 3 bases, with 11 bases left between them. The CDR3 has 14 residues. Germline V gene sequence: CDR1 SGHTA, CDR2 FQGNSA. Filled out from reference TRBV7-2 and TRBJ1-1, the complete variable domain reads GAGVSQSPSNKVTEKGKDVELRCDPISGHTALYWYRQSLGQGLEFLIYFQGNSAPDKSGLPSDRFSAERTGGSVSTLTIQRTQQEDSAVYLCASSFSGLDTEAFFGQGTRLTVV.

CDR3 DNA, as far as it was read: TGTGCCAGCAGTTTCTCAGCGGGAGGGCCTAACCGCGAG. Translating it yields CASSFSAGGPNRE. The full CDR3 is CASSFSAGGPNREQYF. V usage is TRBV12-3 or TRBV12-4 and J usage is TRBJ2-7; 10 bases agree with TRBD2. Sequencing ends 3 residues short of the CDR3 end; the germline J gene provides the rest. The CDR3 covers 16 residues. After removal of 3 bases from V and 6 bases from J, the junction contained 11 bases not matched to a gene.

The CDR3 bases that were read are TGTGCCAGCAGTCTTACGGGGGCCAAAAACATT. It specifies CASSLTGAKNI. The entire CDR3 protein is CASSLTGAKNIQYF. The V gene is TRBV11-1, the J gene TRBJ2-4; the D gene is possibly TRBD2 (5 bases). The sequence runs out 3 residues before the end of the CDR3; the remainder is reconstructed from the germline J gene. The V end was cut by 6 bases, the J end by 1 base, with 10 bases between. The CDR3 loop spans 14 amino acids. Looked up from germline, CDR1 is SGHAT and CDR2 is FQDESV (reference sequence).

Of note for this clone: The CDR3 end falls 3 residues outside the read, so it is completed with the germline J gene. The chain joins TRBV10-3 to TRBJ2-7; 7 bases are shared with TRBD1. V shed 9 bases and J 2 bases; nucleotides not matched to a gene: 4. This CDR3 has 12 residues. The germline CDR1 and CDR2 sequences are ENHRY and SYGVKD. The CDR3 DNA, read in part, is TGTGCCATTGCCAGGGGGACCTACGAG. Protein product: CAIARGTYE. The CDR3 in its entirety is CAIARGTYEQYF.

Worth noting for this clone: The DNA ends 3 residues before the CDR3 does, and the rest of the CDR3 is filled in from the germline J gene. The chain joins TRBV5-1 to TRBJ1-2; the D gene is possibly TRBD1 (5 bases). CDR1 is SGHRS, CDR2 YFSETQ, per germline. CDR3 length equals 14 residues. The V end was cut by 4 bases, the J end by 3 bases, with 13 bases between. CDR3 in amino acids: CASSRRGDDYGYTF. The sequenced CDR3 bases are TGCGCCAGCAGCCGGCGGGGGGACGACTATGGC.

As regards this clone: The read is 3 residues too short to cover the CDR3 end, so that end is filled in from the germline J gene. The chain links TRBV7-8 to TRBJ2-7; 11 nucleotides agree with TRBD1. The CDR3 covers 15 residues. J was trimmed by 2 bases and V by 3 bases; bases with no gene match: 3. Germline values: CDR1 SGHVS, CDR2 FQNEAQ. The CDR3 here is CASSLGQGGAYEQYF. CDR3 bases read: TGTGCCAGCAGCTTGGGACAGGGGGGCGCCTACGAG.

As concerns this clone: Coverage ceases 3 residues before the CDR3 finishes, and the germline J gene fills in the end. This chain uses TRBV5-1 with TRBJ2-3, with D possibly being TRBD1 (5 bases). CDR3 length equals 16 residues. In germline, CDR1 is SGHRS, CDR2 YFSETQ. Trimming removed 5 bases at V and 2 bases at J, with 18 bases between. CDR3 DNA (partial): TGCGCCAGCAGGCCAAGTCAGGGCCCGTCCACAGATACG. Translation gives CASRPSQGPSTDT. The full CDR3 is CASRPSQGPSTDTQYF.

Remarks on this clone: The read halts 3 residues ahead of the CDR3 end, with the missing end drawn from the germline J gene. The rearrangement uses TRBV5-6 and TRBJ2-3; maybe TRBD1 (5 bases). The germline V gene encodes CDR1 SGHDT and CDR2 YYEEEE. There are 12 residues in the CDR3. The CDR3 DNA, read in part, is TGTGCCAGCAGCTTAACTTTAGGGGCG. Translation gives CASSLTLGA. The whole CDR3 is CASSLTLGAQYF.

This chain's CDR3 is CASSSLAGGPGDYTF. The part of the CDR3 DNA that was read is TGTGCCAGCAGCTCCCTAGCGGGAGGGCCGGGTGAC. The V call is TRBV7-2, the J call TRBJ1-2; no definite D call. The read terminates 3 residues ahead of where the CDR3 ends, so the germline J gene completes it. The V gene's germline CDR1 is SGHTA and CDR2 FQGNSA. The CDR3 runs to 15 residues.

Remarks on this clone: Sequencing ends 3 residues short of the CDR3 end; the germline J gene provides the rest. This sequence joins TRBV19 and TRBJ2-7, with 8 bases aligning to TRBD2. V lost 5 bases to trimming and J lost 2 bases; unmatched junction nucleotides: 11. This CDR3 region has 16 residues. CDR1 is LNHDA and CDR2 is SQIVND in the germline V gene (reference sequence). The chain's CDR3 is CASSSRTSTPTYEQYF. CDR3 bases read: TGTGCCAGTAGTTCGAGGACTAGCACTCCTACCTACGAG. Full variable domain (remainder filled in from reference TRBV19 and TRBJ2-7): DGGITQSPKYLFRKEGQNVTLSCEQNLNHDAMYWYRQDPGQGLRLIYYSQIVNDFQKGDIAEGYSVSREKKESFPLTVTSAQKNPTAFYLCASSSRTSTPTYEQYFGPGTRLTVT.

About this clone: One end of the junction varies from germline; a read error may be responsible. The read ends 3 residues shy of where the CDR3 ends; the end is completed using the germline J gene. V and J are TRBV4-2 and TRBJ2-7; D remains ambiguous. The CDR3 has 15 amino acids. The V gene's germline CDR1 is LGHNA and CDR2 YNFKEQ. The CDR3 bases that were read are TGCGCCAGCAGGCCCATGTTAGGGCCATTCTACGAG. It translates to CASRPMLGPFYE. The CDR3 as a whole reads CASRPMLGPFYEQYF.

The part of the CDR3 DNA that was read is TGTGCCTGGAGTCGGCAGGGGGGAGGC. Protein sequence: CAWSRQGGG. The full CDR3 protein reads CAWSRQGGGYTF. V usage is TRBV30 and J usage is TRBJ1-2, with 7 bases that match TRBD1. The read ends 3 residues early relative to the CDR3; the germline J gene fills the gap. The CDR3 contains 12 residues. Germline-derived CDR1 and CDR2 are GTSNPN and SVGIG (reference sequence).

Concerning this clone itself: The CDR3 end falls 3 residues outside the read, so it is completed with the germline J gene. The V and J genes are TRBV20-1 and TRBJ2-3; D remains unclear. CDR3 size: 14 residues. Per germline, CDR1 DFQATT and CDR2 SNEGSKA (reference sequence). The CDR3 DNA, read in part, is TGCAGTGCCAAGGCCGGCAACAGCAATCAGCCG. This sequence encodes CSAKAGNSNQP. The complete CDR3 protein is CSAKAGNSNQPQYF.

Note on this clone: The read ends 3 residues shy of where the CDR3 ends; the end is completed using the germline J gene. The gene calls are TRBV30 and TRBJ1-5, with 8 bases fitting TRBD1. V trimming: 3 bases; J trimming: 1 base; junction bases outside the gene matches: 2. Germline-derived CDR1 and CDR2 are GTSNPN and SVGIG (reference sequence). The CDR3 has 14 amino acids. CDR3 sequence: CAWRTGESNQPQHF. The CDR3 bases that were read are TGTGCCTGGAGGACAGGGGAGAGCAATCAGCCC.

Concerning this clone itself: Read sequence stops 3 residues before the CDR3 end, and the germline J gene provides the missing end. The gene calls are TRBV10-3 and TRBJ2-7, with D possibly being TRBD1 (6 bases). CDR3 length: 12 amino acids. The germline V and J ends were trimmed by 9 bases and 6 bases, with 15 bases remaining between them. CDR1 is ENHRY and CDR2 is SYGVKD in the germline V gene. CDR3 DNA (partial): TGTGCCATTGCACGGGGACAAGGCGAG. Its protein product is CAIARGQGE. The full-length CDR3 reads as CAIARGQGEQYF.

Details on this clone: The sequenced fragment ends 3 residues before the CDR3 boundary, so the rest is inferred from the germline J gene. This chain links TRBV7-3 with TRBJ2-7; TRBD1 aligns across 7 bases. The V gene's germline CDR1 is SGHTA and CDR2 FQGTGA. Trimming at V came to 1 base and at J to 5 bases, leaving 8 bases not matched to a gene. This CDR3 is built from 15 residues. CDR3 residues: CASSLSDRVKNEQYF. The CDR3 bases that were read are TGTGCCAGCAGCTTAAGTGACAGGGTGAAGAACGAG.

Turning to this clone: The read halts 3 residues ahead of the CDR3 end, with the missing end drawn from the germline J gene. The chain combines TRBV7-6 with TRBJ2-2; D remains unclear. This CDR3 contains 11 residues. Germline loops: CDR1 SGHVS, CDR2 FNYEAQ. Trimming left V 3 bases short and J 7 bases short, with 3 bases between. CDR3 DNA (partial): TGTGCCAGCAGCTTTTACGGGGAG. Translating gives CASSFYGE. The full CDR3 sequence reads CASSFYGELFF.

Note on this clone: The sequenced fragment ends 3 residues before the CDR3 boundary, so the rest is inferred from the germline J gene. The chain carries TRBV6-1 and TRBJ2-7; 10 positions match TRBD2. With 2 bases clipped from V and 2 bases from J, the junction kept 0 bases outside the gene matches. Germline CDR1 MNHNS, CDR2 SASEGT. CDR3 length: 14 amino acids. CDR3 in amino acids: CASSETSGAYEQYF. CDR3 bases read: TGTGCCAGCAGTGAAACTAGCGGGGCCTACGAG.

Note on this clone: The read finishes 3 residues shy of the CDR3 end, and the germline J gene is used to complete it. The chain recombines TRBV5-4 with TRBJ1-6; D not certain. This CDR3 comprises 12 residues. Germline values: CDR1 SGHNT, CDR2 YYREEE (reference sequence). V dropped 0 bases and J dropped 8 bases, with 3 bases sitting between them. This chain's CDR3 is CASSLGDSPLHF. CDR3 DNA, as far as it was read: TGTGCCAGCAGCTTGGGCGATTCACCC.